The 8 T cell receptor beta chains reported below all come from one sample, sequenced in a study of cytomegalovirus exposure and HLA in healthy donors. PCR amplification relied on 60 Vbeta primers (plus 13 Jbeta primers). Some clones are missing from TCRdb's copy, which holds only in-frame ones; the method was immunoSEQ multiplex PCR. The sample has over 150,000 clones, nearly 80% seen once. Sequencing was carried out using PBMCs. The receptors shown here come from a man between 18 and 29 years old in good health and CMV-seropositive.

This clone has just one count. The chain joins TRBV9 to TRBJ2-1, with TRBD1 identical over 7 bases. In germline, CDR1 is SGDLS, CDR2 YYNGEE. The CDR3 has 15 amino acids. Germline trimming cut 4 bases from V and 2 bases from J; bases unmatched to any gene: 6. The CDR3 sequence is CASSTGQDTYNEQFF. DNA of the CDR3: TGTGCCAGCAGCACCGGACAGGATACCTACAATGAGCAGTTCTTC.

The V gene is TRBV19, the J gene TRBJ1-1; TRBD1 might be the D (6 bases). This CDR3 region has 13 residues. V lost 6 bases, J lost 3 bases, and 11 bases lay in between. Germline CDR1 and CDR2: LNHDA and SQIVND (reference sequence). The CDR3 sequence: CASSTTGDTEAFF. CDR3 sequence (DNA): TGTGCCAGTAGCACGACAGGCGACACTGAAGCTTTCTTT.

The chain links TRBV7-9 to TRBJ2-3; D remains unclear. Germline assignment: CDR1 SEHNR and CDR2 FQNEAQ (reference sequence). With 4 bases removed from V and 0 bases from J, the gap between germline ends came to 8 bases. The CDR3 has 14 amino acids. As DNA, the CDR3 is TGTGCCAGCAGCTGGGCGCAGAGCACAGATACGCAGTATTTT. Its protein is CASSWAQSTDTQYF. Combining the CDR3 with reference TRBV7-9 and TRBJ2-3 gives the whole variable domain DTGVSQNPRHKITKRGQNVTFRCDPISEHNRLYWYRQTLGQGPEFLTYFQNEAQLEKSRLLSDRFSAERPKGSFSTLEIQRTEQGDSAMYLCASSWAQSTDTQYFGPGTRLTVL.

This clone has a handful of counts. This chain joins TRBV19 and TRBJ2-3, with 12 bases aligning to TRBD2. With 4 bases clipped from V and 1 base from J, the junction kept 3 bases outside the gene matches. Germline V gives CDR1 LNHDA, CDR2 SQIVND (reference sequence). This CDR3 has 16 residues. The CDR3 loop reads CASSRGTSGRTDTQYF. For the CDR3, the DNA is TGTGCCAGTAGTAGAGGGACTAGCGGGCGCACAGATACGCAGTATTTT.

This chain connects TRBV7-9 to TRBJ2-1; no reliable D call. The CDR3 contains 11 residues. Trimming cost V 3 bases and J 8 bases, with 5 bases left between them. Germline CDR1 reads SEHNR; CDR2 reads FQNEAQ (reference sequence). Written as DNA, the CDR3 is TGTGCCAGCAGCTTGGGCGATGAGCAGTTCTTC. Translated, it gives CASSLGDEQFF.

The CDR3 spells CASSFVGAYNEQFF. CDR3 DNA: TGTGCCAGCAGTTTTGTCGGGGCCTACAATGAGCAGTTCTTC. V usage is TRBV27 and J usage is TRBJ2-1; maybe TRBD2 (5 bases). The CDR3 runs 14 residues. CDR1 is MNHEY, CDR2 SMNVEV, per germline (reference sequence). Between the trimmed V and J ends, which lost 3 bases and 2 bases, there was a span of 8 bases.

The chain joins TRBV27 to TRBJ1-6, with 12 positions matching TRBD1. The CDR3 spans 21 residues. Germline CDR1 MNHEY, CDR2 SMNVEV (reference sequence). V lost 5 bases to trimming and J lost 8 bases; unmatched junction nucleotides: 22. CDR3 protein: CASSTQAVWDRGPRQYSPLHF. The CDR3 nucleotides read TGTGCCAGCAGTACCCAGGCGGTATGGGACAGGGGGCCCCGGCAGTATTCACCCCTCCACTTT.

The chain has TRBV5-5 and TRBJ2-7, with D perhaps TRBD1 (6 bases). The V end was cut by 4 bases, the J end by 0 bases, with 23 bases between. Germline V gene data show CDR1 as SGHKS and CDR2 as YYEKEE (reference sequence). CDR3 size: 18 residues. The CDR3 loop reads CASSPGAGALRGSYEQYF. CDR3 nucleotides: TGTGCCAGCAGCCCCGGGGCAGGGGCCCTTCGAGGCTCCTACGAGCAGTACTTC.